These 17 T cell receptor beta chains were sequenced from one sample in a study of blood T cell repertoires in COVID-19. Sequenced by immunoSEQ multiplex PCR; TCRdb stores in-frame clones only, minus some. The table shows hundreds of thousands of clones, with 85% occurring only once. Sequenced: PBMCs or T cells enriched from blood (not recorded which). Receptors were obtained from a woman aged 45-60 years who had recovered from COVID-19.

CDR3 loop: CASSISDRGLASSYNSPLHF. The CDR3 DNA reads as TGTGCCAGCAGCATCTCGGACAGGGGGCTTGCCAGCTCCTATAATTCACCCCTCCACTTT. V and J are TRBV9 and TRBJ1-6; 11 positions match TRBD1. CDR1 SGDLS and CDR2 YYNGEE come from the germline V gene. Trimming removed 4 bases from V and 0 bases from J; junction bases left unmatched: 12. This CDR3 spans 20 amino acids.

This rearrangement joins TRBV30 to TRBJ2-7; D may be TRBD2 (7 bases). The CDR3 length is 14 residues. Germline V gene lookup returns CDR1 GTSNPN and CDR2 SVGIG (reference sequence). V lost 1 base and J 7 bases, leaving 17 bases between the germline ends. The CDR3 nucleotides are TGTGCCTGGAGTGGCTCGGGGGGCGCGAGGGAGCAGTACTTC. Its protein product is CAWSGSGGAREQYF. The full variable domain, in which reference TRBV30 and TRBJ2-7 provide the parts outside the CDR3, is SQTIHQWPATLVQPVGSPLSLECTVEGTSNPNLYWYRQAAGRGLQLLFYSVGIGQISSEVPQNLSASRPQDRQFILSSKKLLLSDSGFYLCAWSGSGGAREQYFGPGTRLTVT.

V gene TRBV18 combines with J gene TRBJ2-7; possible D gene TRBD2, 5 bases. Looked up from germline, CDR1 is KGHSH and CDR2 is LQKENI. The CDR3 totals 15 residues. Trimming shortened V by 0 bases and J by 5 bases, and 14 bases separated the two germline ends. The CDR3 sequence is CASSPPRGIRDEQYF. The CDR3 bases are TGTGCCAGCTCACCACCCCGGGGAATAAGGGACGAGCAGTACTTC.

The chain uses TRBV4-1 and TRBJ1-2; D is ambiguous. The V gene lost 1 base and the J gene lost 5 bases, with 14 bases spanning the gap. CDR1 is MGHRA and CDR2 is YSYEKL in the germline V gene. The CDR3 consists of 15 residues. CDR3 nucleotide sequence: TGCGCCAGCAGCCAAGTAGCAGCTGCCTATTATGGCTACACCTTC. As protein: CASSQVAAAYYGYTF.

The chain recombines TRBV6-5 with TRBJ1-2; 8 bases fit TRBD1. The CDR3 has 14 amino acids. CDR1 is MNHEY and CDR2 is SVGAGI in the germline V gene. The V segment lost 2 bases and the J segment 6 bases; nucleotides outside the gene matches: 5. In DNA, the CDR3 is TGTGCCAGCAGTTACGCCCCAGGGGGCGATGGCTACACCTTC. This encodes CASSYAPGGDGYTF.

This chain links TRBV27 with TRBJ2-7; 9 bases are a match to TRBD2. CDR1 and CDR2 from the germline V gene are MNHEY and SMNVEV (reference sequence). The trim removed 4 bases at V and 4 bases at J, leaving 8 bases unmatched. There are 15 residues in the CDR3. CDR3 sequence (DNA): TGTGCCAGCAGTTCCTTAGCGGGAGCTTATTACGAGCAGTACTTC. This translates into CASSSLAGAYYEQYF.

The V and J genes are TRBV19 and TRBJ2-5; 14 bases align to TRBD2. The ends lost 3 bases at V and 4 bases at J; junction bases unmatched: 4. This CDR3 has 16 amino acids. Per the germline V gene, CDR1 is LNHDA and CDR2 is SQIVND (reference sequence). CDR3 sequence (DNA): TGTGCCAGTAGTATGGGGACTAGCGGGAGAGGAGAGACCCAGTACTTC. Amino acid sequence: CASSMGTSGRGETQYF.

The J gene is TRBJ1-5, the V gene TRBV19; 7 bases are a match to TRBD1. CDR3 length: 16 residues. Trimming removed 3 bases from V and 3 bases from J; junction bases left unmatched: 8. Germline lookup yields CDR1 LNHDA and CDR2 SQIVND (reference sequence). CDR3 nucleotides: TGTGCCAGTAGTATTCGGGCAGGGGGTAACAATCAGCCCCAGCATTTT. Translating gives CASSIRAGGNNQPQHF.

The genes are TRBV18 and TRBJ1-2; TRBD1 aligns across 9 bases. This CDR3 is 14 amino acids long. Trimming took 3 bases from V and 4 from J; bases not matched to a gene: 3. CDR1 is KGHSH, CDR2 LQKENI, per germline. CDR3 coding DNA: TGTGCCAGCTCACCGGGGACAGGGAGCTATGGCTACACCTTC. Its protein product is CASSPGTGSYGYTF.

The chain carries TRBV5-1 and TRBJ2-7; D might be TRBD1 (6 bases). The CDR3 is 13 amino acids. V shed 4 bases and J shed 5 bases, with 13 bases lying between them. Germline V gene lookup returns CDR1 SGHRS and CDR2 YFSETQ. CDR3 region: CASSVQGTDEQYF. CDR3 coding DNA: TGCGCCAGCAGCGTACAGGGTACCGACGAGCAGTACTTC.

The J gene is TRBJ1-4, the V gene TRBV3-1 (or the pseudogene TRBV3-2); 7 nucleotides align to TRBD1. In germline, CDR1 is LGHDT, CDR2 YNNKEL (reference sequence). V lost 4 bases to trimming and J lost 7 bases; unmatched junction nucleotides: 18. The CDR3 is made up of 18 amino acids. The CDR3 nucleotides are TGTGCCAGCAGCCGCCGGGACAGCGACCTGATGGGGATTGAAAAACTGTTTTTT. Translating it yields CASSRRDSDLMGIEKLFF.

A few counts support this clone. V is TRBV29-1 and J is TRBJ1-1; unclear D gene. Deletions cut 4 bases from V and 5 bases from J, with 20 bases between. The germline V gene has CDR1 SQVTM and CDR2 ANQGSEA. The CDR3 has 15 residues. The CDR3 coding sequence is TGCAGCGTTGTGGCTGACCTCAGAGGGCAAACTGAAGCTTTCTTT. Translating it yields CSVVADLRGQTEAFF. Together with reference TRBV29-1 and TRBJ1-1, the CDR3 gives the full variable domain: SAVISQKPSRDICQRGTSLTIQCQVDSQVTMMFWYRQQPGQSLTLIATANQGSEATYESGFVIDKFPISRPNLTFSTLTVSNMSPEDSSIYLCSVVADLRGQTEAFFGQGTRLTVV.

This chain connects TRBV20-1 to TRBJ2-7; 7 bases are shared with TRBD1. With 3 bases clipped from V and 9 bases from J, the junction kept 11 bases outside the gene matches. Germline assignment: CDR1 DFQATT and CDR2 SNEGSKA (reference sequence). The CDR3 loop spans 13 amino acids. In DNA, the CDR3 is TGCAGTGCTAGTGAGGGGGCGGACTTCGGGCAGTACTTC. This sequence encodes CSASEGADFGQYF.

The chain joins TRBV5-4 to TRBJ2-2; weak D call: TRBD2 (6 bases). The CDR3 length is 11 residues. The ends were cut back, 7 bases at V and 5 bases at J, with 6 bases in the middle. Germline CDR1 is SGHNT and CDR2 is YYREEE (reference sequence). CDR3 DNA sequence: TGTGCCAGCGCGGGGACCGGGGAGCTGTTTTTT. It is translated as CASAGTGELFF. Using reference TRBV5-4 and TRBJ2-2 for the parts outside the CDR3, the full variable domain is ETGVTQSPTHLIKTRGQQVTLRCSSQSGHNTVSWYQQALGQGPQFIFQYYREEENGRGNFPPRFSGLQFPNYSSELNVNALELDDSALYLCASAGTGELFFGEGSRLTVL.

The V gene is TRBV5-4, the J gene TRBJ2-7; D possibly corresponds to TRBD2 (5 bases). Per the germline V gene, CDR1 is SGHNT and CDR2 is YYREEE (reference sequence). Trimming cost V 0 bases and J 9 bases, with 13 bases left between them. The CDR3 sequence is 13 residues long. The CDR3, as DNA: TGTGCCAGCAGCTTGGAACCCCTCGAGGGGCAGTACTTC. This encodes CASSLEPLEGQYF.

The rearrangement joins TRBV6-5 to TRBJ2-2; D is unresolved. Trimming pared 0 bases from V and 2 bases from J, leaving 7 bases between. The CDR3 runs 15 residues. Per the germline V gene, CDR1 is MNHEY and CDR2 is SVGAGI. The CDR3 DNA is TGTGCCAGCAGTTACTCCCTACCTAACACCGGGGAGCTGTTTTTT. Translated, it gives CASSYSLPNTGELFF.

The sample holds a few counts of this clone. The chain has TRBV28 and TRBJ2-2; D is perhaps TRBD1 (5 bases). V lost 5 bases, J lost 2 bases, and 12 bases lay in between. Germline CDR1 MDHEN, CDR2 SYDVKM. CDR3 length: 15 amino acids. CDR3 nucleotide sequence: TGTGCCAGCAGTGCCAGGACAACAAACACCGGGGAGCTGTTTTTT. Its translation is CASSARTTNTGELFF.